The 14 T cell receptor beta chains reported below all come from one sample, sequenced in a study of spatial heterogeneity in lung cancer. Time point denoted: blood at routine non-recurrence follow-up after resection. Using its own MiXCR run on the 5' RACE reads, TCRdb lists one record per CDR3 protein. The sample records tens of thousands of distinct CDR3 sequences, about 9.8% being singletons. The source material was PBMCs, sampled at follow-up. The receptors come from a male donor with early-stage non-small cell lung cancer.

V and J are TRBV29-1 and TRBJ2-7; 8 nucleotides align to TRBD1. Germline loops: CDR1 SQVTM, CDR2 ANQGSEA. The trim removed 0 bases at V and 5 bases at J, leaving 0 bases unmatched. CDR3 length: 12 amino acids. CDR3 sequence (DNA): TGCAGCGTTGAAGAGGACAGGGACGAGCAGTACTTC. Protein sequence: CSVEEDRDEQYF.

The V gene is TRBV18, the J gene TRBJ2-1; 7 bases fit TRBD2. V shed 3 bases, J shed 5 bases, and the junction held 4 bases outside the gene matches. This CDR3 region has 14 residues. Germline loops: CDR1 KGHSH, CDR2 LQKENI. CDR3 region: CASSPAGLNNEQFF. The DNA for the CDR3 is TGTGCCAGCTCACCCGCGGGACTAAACAATGAGCAGTTCTTC.

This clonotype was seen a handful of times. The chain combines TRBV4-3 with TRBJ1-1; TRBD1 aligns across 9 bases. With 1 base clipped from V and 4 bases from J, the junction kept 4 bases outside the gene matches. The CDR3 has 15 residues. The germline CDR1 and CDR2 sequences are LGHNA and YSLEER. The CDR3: CASSQGHRGLTEAFF. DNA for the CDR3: TGCGCCAGCAGCCAAGGCCACAGGGGGCTCACTGAAGCTTTCTTT.

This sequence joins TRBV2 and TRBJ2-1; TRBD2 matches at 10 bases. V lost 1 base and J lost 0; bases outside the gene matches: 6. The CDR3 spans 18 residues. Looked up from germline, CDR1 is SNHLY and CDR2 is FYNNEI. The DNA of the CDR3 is TGTGCCAGCAGTGAAGGGCTAGCGGGGGTTTCCTCCTACAATGAGCAGTTCTTC. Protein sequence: CASSEGLAGVSSYNEQFF.

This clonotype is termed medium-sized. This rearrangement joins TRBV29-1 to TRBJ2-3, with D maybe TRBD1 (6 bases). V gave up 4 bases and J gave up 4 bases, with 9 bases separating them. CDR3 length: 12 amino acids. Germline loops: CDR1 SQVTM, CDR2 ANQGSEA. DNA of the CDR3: TGCAGCGTTGTACAGGGCCCAGATACGCAGTATTTT. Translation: CSVVQGPDTQYF.

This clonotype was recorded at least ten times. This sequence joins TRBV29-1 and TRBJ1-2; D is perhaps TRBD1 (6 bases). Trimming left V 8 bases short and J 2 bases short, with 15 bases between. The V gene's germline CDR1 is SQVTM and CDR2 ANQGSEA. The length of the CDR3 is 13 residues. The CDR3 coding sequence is TGCAGCTCCGGGGGCAACCCAAACTATGGCTACACCTTC. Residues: CSSGGNPNYGYTF.

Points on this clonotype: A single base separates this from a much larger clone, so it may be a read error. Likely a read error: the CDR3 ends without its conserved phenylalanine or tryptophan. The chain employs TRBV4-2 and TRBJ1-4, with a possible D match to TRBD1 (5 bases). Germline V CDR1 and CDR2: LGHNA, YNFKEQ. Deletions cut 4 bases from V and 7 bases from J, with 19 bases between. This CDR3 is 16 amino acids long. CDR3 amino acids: CASSPGATPRGEKLFL. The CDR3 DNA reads TGTGCCAGCAGCCCCGGGGCCACCCCCCGAGGTGAAAAACTGTTTTTG.

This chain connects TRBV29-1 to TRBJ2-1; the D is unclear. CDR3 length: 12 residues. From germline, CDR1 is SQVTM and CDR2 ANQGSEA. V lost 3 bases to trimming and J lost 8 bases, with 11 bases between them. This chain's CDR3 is CSVDVIWDEQFF. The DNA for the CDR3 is TGCAGCGTTGACGTCATATGGGATGAGCAGTTCTTC.

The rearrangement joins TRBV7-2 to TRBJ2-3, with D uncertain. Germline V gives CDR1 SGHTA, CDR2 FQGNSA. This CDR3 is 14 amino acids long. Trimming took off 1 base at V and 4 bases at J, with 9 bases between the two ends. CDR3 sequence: CASSLESIPDTQYF. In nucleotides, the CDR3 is TGTGCCAGCAGCTTAGAATCGATTCCAGATACGCAGTATTTT.

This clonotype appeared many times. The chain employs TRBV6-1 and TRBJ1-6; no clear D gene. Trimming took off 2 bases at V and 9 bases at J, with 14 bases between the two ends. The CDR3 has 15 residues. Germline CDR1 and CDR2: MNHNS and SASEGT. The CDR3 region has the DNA TGTGCCAGCAGTGAAAGTGAACTGCCAGGTTCACCCCTCCACTTT. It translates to CASSESELPGSPLHF.

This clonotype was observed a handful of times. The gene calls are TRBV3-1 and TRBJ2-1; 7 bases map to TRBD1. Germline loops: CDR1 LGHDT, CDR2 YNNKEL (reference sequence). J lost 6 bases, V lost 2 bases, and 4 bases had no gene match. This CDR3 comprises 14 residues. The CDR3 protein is CASSQIQGRNEQFF. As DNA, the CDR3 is TGTGCCAGCAGCCAAATACAGGGGCGCAATGAGCAGTTCTTC.

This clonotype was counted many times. The CDR3 nucleotides are TGCAGCACTACTAGCGGTTTTTCCACAGATACGCAGTATTTT. Translated: CSTTSGFSTDTQYF. This rearrangement joins TRBV29-1 to TRBJ2-3, with 8 bases fitting TRBD2. This CDR3 spans 14 amino acids. The germline V gene encodes CDR1 SQVTM and CDR2 ANQGSEA. V lost 8 bases and J lost 2; bases outside the gene matches: 9.

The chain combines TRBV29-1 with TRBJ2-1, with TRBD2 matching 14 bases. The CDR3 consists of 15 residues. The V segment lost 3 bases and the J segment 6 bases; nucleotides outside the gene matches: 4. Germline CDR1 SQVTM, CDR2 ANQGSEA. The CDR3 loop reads CSVDDGLAGGNEQFF. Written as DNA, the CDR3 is TGCAGCGTTGATGACGGACTAGCGGGGGGCAATGAGCAGTTCTTC.

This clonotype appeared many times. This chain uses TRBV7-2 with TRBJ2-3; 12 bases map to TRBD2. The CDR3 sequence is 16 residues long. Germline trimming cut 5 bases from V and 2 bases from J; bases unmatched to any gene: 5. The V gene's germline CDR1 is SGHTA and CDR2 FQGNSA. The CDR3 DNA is TGTGCCAGCAGCCCAGGACTAGCGGGGCCCACAGATACGCAGTATTTT. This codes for CASSPGLAGPTDTQYF. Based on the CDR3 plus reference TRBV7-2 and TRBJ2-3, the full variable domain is GAGVSQSPSNKVTEKGKDVELRCDPISGHTALYWYRQSLGQGLEFLIYFQGNSAPDKSGLPSDRFSAERTGGSVSTLTIQRTQQEDSAVYLCASSPGLAGPTDTQYFGPGTRLTVL.